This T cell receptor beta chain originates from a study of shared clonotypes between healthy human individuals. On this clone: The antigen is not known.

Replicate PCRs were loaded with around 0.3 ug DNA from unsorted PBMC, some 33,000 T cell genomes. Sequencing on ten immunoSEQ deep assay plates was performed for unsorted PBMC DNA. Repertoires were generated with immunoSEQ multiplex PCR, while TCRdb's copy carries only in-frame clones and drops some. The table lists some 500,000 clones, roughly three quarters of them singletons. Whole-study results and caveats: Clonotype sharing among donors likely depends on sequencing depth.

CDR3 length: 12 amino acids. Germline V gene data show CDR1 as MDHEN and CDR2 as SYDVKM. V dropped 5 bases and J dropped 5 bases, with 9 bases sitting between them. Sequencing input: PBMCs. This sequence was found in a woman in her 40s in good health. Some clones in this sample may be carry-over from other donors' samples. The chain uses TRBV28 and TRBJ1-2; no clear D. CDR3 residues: CASSPREYGYTF. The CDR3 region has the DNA TGTGCCAGCAGTCCCCGGGAATATGGCTACACCTTC.